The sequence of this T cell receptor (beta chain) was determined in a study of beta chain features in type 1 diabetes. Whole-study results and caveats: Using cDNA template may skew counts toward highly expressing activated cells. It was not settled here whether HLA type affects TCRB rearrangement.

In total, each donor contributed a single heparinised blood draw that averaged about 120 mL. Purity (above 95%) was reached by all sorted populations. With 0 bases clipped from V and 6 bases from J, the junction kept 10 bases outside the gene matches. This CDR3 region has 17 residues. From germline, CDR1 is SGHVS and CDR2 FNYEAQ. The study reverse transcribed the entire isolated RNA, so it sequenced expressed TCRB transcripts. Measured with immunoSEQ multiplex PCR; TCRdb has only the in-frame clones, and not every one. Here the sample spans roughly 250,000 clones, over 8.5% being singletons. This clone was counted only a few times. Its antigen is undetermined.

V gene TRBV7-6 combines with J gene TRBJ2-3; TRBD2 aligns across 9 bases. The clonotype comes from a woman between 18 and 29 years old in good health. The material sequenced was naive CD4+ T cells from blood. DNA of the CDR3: TGTGCCAGCAGCTTAGCGCTCTCTAGCGGGATCGCTGATACGCAGTATTTT. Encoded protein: CASSLALSSGIADTQYF. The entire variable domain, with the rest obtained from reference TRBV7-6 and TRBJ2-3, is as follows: GAGVSQSPRYKVTKRGQDVALRCDPISGHVSLYWYRQALGQGPEFLTYFNYEAQQDKSGLPNDRFSAERPEGSISTLTIQRTEQRDSAMYRCASSLALSSGIADTQYFGPGTRLTVL.